The following is a T cell receptor (beta chain) sequence with its context. Germline assignment: CDR1 MDHEN and CDR2 SYDVKM. The CDR3 loop spans 15 amino acids. Trimming stripped 6 bases from V and 0 bases from J, with 14 bases between. Participants, about 18 to 90 years old, spanned around 26 US areas. This specimen belongs to a study of blood T cell repertoires in COVID-19. Per the authors' pipeline: Cell counts per sample came from amplifying reference gene primers. Clones were read by immunoSEQ multiplex PCR, and TCRdb kept only the in-frame ones, dropping some. That table furnishes V, J and clone size, whereas the DNA furnished D and trimming. The profile shows roughly 220,000 clones, 88% of them singletons.

The genes are TRBV28 and TRBJ1-2; D might be TRBD1 (6 bases). This sequence was found in a woman in her fifties or sixties with acute COVID-19. Material: PBMCs or T cells enriched from blood (not recorded which). The chain's CDR3 is CASSYGGAPNYGYTF. CDR3 sequence (DNA): TGTGCCAGCAGCTACGGGGGGGCACCTAACTATGGCTACACCTTC.